Shown below are 27 T cell receptor beta chains from a single sample sequenced in a study of blood T cell repertoires in COVID-19. Only in-frame clones appear in the TCRdb table, and some are missing; sequencing was by immunoSEQ multiplex PCR. This sample has about 220,000 clones; about 90% occur once, and the top ten carry about 15%. The sample comprised PBMCs or T cells enriched from blood (not recorded which). These receptor sequences come from a man aged 25 to 40 who had been exposed to COVID-19.

This chain links TRBV6-5 with TRBJ1-5, with D possibly being TRBD1 (6 bases). CDR1 is MNHEY and CDR2 is SVGAGI in the germline V gene. V was clipped by 4 bases and J by 0 bases, with 13 bases between them. The CDR3 extends over 16 amino acids. The CDR3 DNA follows: TGTGCCAGCAGTTCCTTACAGGGATATAGCAATCAGCCCCAGCATTTT. The encoded protein is CASSSLQGYSNQPQHF.

This clone appeared a few times. DNA of the CDR3: TGTGCCAGCAGCCCGTCCCGAAGCCTGGAGTCACCCCTCCACTTT. Its protein is CASSPSRSLESPLHF. The rearrangement links TRBV7-9 to TRBJ1-6; D ambiguous. Per germline, CDR1 SEHNR and CDR2 FQNEAQ (reference sequence). The V end lost 5 bases, the J end lost 10 bases, and 18 bases lay between the germline ends. The CDR3 length is 15 residues.

This chain links TRBV4-1 with TRBJ1-1, with 7 positions matching TRBD1. CDR1 and CDR2 from the germline V gene are MGHRA and YSYEKL. The CDR3 totals 16 residues. The V gene end was trimmed by 4 bases and the J gene end by 5 bases; junction bases not matched to a gene: 13. The CDR3 reads CASSPWTGGSITEAFF. The CDR3 nucleotides read TGCGCCAGCAGCCCTTGGACAGGAGGGAGCATAACTGAAGCTTTCTTT.

The CDR3 nucleotides read TGTGCCAGCAGCACAGGGTTGGATACGCAGTATTTT. Translation gives CASSTGLDTQYF. The genes are TRBV7-3 and TRBJ2-3; the D gene is possibly TRBD1 (6 bases). CDR1 and CDR2 (germline): SGHTA, FQGTGA. The CDR3 consists of 12 residues. V gave up 5 bases and J gave up 6 bases, with 9 bases separating them.

The CDR3 DNA sequence: TGTGCCAGTATCGCCCCGGGGGGTCGGGCTGAAGCTTTCTTT. Translated, it gives CASIAPGGRAEAFF. The rearrangement uses TRBV19 and TRBJ1-1; D possibly corresponds to TRBD1 (5 bases). This CDR3 has 14 amino acids. The germline V gene has CDR1 LNHDA and CDR2 SQIVND (reference sequence). The germline V and J ends were trimmed by 7 bases and 6 bases, with 18 bases remaining between them.

The chain employs TRBV12-3 or TRBV12-4 and TRBJ2-1; 8 bases fit TRBD1. V lost 6 bases to trimming and J lost 6 bases; unmatched junction nucleotides: 4. The length of the CDR3 is 13 residues. CDR3 nucleotide sequence: TGTGCCAGCAGCCCAGACAGGGGCAATGAGCAGTTCTTC. Protein product: CASSPDRGNEQFF.

This clone was recorded only once. The rearrangement uses TRBV5-1 and TRBJ2-7, with TRBD2 as a possible D gene (6 bases). CDR1 is SGHRS and CDR2 is YFSETQ in the germline V gene. This CDR3 spans 15 amino acids. Trimming pared 4 bases from V and 5 bases from J, leaving 19 bases between. CDR3 amino acids: CASSTSGVGPHEQYF. The CDR3 bases are TGCGCCAGCAGCACCTCGGGAGTAGGCCCCCACGAGCAGTACTTC.

The chain uses TRBV7-6 and TRBJ2-5; 12 positions match TRBD1. Germline CDR1 is SGHVS and CDR2 is FNYEAQ. Unmatched junction bases numbered 19, after V lost 6 bases and J lost 2 bases. CDR3 length: 20 amino acids. The CDR3 region is CASRSARGTGGGGFQETQYF. CDR3 nucleotides: TGTGCCAGCAGATCAGCCCGAGGGACAGGGGGCGGGGGTTTTCAAGAGACCCAGTACTTC. The full variable domain, in which reference TRBV7-6 and TRBJ2-5 provide the parts outside the CDR3, is GAGVSQSPRYKVTKRGQDVALRCDPISGHVSLYWYRQALGQGPEFLTYFNYEAQQDKSGLPNDRFSAERPEGSISTLTIQRTEQRDSAMYRCASRSARGTGGGGFQETQYFGPGTRLLVL.

The table lists this clone with a few counts. The chain employs TRBV7-9 and TRBJ2-6; tentatively, D is TRBD2 (6 bases). This CDR3 has 17 residues. Between the trimmed V and J ends, which lost 5 bases and 3 bases, there was a span of 17 bases. Germline CDR1 and CDR2: SEHNR and FQNEAQ (reference sequence). The CDR3 is CASSLGTGLRGANVLTF. In DNA, the CDR3 is TGTGCCAGCAGCCTCGGGACTGGCTTACGTGGGGCCAACGTCCTGACTTTC.

The chain is built from TRBV2 and TRBJ2-7; 7 positions match TRBD1. This CDR3 spans 12 amino acids. Germline assignment: CDR1 SNHLY and CDR2 FYNNEI. J lost 6 bases, V lost 6 bases, and 5 bases had no gene match. CDR3 protein: CASRTGLVEQYF. In DNA, the CDR3 is TGTGCCAGCAGGACAGGGTTGGTCGAGCAGTACTTC. Complete variable domain (other parts from reference TRBV2 and TRBJ2-7): EPEVTQTPSHQVTQMGQEVILRCVPISNHLYFYWYRQILGQKVEFLVSFYNNEISEKSEIFDDQFSVERPDGSNFTLKIRSTKLEDSAMYFCASRTGLVEQYFGPGTRLTVT.

This clone has a handful of counts. This chain connects TRBV7-9 to TRBJ2-2; weak D call: TRBD1 (6 bases). V lost 5 bases and J lost 1, with 8 bases in between. The CDR3 runs to 14 residues. Germline CDR1 and CDR2: SEHNR and FQNEAQ (reference sequence). The CDR3, as DNA: TGTGCCAGCAGCCGGACAGTGAACACCGGGGAGCTGTTTTTT. Its translation is CASSRTVNTGELFF.

The V and J genes are TRBV4-3 and TRBJ1-6; D remains unclear. Trimming took 4 bases from V and 7 from J, leaving 26 bases between them. The germline CDR1 and CDR2 sequences are LGHNA and YSLEER. CDR3 length: 19 residues. The DNA for the CDR3 is TGCGCCAGCAGCCTCCGCGCCCTCGCAGCTGACTTATTAAATTCACCCCTCCACTTT. This sequence encodes CASSLRALAADLLNSPLHF.

A few counts support this clone. The CDR3 nucleotides are TGTGCCAGCAGCTTGGCGGCCGGGAAGAACACTGAAGCTTTCTTT. This encodes CASSLAAGKNTEAFF. The V gene is TRBV5-4, the J gene TRBJ1-1; D not resolved. Trimming left V 0 bases short and J 1 base short, with 10 bases between. The CDR3 spans 15 residues. Germline V gene lookup returns CDR1 SGHNT and CDR2 YYREEE (reference sequence).

To note about this clone: Compared with germline, one end of the junction differs, possibly owing to a read error. The chain couples TRBV7-2 to TRBJ2-3, with D possibly matching TRBD2 (5 bases). There are 10 residues in the CDR3. The germline CDR1 and CDR2 sequences are SGHTA and FQGNSA. The chain's CDR3 is CASSETPGNF. The CDR3 DNA follows: TGTGCCAGCAGCGAAACCCCCGGGAACTTT.

The J gene is TRBJ2-5, the V gene TRBV3-1 (or the pseudogene TRBV3-2), with 9 nucleotides matching TRBD2. Germline V lookup: CDR1 LGHDT, CDR2 YNNKEL (reference sequence). The CDR3 extends over 14 amino acids. V lost 4 bases to trimming and J lost 4 bases; unmatched junction nucleotides: 4. CDR3 region: CASSPPGLAETQYF. The CDR3 DNA follows: TGTGCCAGCAGCCCTCCGGGACTAGCAGAGACCCAGTACTTC.

The chain employs TRBV18 and TRBJ2-2, with 7 bases aligning to TRBD1. The germline V gene has CDR1 KGHSH and CDR2 LQKENI. The CDR3 length is 15 residues. The V gene end was trimmed by 6 bases and the J gene end by 2 bases; junction bases not matched to a gene: 6. CDR3 sequence (DNA): TGTGCCAGCTCCCGAGACAGGGAAAACACCGGGGAGCTGTTTTTT. As protein: CASSRDRENTGELFF.

V gene TRBV6-5 combines with J gene TRBJ2-7; TRBD1 agrees at 7 bases. Germline-derived CDR1 and CDR2 are MNHEY and SVGAGI. Losses at the gene ends were 8 bases for V and 4 bases for J; bases not matched to a gene: 8. CDR3 length: 13 residues. The CDR3, as DNA: TGTGCCAGCCGCCGGGACAGCGATTACGAGCAGTACTTC. It yields the protein CASRRDSDYEQYF.

This rearrangement joins TRBV12-5 to TRBJ2-3; tentative D call: TRBD2 (6 bases). V was clipped by 5 bases and J by 6 bases, with 15 bases between them. This CDR3 region has 14 residues. CDR1 and CDR2 from the germline V gene are LGHNT and FRNRAP. DNA for the CDR3: TGTGCTAGTGGTGGGGACTCCACTGGGGATACGCAGTATTTT. It is translated as CASGGDSTGDTQYF.

CDR3 nucleotides: TGTGCCAGCAGCTTAGGGCCGTCTCCCCAGCATTTT. Protein sequence: CASSLGPSPQHF. The chain carries TRBV7-2 and TRBJ1-5; D is undetermined. CDR3 length: 12 residues. V was trimmed by 1 base and J by 10 bases, leaving 8 bases between them. Germline V gene lookup returns CDR1 SGHTA and CDR2 FQGNSA.

The V and J genes are TRBV7-9 and TRBJ2-1; 9 bases line up with TRBD1. The V gene's germline CDR1 is SEHNR and CDR2 FQNEAQ (reference sequence). This CDR3 has 14 amino acids. V shed 10 bases, J shed 3 bases, and the junction held 7 bases outside the gene matches. The CDR3 sequence: CAIRWGQGYNEQFF. In nucleotides, the CDR3 is TGTGCCATCCGCTGGGGACAGGGCTACAATGAGCAGTTCTTC.

This clone was recorded once. This chain joins TRBV4-2 and TRBJ1-2, with D possibly matching TRBD1 (5 bases). This CDR3 has 17 residues. V lost 1 base, J lost 0 bases, and 15 bases lay in between. Germline CDR1 reads LGHNA; CDR2 reads YNFKEQ. CDR3 in amino acids: CASSQGRATVSNYGYTF. CDR3 in DNA: TGTGCCAGCAGCCAAGGGAGAGCGACAGTCTCTAACTATGGCTACACCTTC.

This chain joins TRBV7-9 and TRBJ2-7, with TRBD2 as a possible D gene (5 bases). The V gene lost 5 bases and the J gene lost 5 bases, with 7 bases spanning the gap. The CDR3 is 11 residues long. The germline CDR1 and CDR2 sequences are SEHNR and FQNEAQ (reference sequence). The CDR3 region has the DNA TGTGCCAGCAGCCTCGGGAACGAGCAGTACTTC. Its translation: CASSLGNEQYF.

This chain joins TRBV11-3 and TRBJ2-2; 8 bases line up with TRBD1. Germline V gene sequence: CDR1 SGHNT, CDR2 YENEEA. J gave up 5 bases and V 5 bases, and 7 bases lay outside the gene matches. CDR3 length: 15 residues. CDR3 in amino acids: CASSPDRGATGELFF. The CDR3 bases are TGTGCCAGCAGCCCCGACAGGGGTGCAACCGGGGAGCTGTTTTTT.

The chain couples TRBV6-5 to TRBJ1-1, with D possibly being TRBD1 (5 bases). Deletions cut 2 bases from V and 3 bases from J, with 10 bases between. Germline CDR1 is MNHEY and CDR2 is SVGAGI. CDR3 length: 14 residues. The DNA for the CDR3 is TGTGCCAGCAGTTACGGGACGGGAGACACTGAAGCTTTCTTT. Protein: CASSYGTGDTEAFF.

This clone was picked up one time. Without the conserved terminal phenylalanine or tryptophan, this CDR3 likely stems from a read error. The gene calls are TRBV19 and TRBJ2-7; possibly TRBD1 for D (6 bases). Deletions cut 3 bases from V and 3 bases from J, with 12 bases between. The length of the CDR3 is 14 residues. CDR1 and CDR2 from the germline V gene are LNHDA and SQIVND (reference sequence). CDR3 DNA: TGTGCCAGTAGTATTCAGGGGCAGGGCTACGAGCAGTACCTC. Translated: CASSIQGQGYEQYL.

The rearrangement links TRBV3-1 (or the pseudogene TRBV3-2) to TRBJ1-5; no clear D. Deletions cut 4 bases from V and 0 bases from J, with 16 bases between. The CDR3 extends over 17 amino acids. Per the germline V gene, CDR1 is LGHDT and CDR2 is YNNKEL (reference sequence). The DNA for the CDR3 is TGTGCCAGCAGCCCTCGGTTTAACGCTTATAGCAATCAGCCCCAGCATTTT. As protein: CASSPRFNAYSNQPQHF.

This chain joins TRBV2 and TRBJ1-5; 7 bases match TRBD1. Germline V lookup: CDR1 SNHLY, CDR2 FYNNEI. V lost 1 base and J lost 7; bases outside the gene matches: 16. The CDR3 covers 18 residues. CDR3 coding DNA: TGTGCCAGCAGTGAAGTGCACTTACAGGGGTTAAAAAGACAGCCCCAGCATTTT. Translation: CASSEVHLQGLKRQPQHF.